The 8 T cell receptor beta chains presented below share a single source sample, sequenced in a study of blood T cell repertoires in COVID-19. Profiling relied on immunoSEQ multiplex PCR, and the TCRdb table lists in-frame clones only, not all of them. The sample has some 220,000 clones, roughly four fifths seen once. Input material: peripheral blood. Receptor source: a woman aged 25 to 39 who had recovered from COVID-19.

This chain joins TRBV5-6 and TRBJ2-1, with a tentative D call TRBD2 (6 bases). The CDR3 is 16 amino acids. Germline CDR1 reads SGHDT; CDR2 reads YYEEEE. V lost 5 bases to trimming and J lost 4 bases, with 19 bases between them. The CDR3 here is CASSEGSGGIYNEQFF. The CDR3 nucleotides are TGTGCCAGCAGTGAAGGTAGCGGAGGAATTTACAATGAGCAGTTCTTC.

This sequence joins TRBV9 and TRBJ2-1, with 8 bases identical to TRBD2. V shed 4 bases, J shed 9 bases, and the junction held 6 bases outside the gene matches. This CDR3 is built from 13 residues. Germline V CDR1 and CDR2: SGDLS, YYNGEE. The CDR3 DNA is TGTGCCAGCAGCATTGGACTAGCCCCTGAGCAGTTCTTC. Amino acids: CASSIGLAPEQFF.

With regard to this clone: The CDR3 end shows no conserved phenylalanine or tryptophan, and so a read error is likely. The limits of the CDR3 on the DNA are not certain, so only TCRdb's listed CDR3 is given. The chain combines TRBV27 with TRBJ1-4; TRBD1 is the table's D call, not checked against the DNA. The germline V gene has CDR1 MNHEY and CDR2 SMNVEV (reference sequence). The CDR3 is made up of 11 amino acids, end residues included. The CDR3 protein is CASSHLGTPER.

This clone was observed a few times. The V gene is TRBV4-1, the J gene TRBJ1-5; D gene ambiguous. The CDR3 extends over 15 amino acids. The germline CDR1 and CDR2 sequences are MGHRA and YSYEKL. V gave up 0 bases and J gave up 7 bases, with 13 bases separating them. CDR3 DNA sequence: TGCGCCAGCAGCCAAGAGGACTTGGGCGACCAGCCCCAGCATTTT. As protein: CASSQEDLGDQPQHF.

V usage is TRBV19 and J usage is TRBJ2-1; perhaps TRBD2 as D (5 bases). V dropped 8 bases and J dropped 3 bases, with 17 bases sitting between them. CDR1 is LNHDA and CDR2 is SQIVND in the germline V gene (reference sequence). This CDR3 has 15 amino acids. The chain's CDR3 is CASGFVGSGYNEQFF. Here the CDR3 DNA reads TGTGCCAGTGGTTTTGTAGGGAGCGGCTACAATGAGCAGTTCTTC.

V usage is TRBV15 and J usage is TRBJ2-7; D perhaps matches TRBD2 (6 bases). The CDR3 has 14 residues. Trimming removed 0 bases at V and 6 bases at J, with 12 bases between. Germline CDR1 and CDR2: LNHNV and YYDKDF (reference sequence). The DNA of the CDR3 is TGTGCCACCAGCAGAGATCGGGACGGGGGCGAGCAGTACTTC. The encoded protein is CATSRDRDGGEQYF.

CDR3 bases: TGTGCCAGCAGTGGGGACAGGGGGCACACCGGGGAGCTGTTTTTT. This gives the protein CASSGDRGHTGELFF. The gene calls are TRBV27 and TRBJ2-2; TRBD1 agrees at 12 bases. The CDR3 length is 15 residues. V lost 5 bases and J lost 3; bases outside the gene matches: 1. Germline V gene lookup returns CDR1 MNHEY and CDR2 SMNVEV (reference sequence).

CDR3 region: CASSPMGQGGLGGTEAFF. The CDR3 DNA reads TGTGCCAGTAGCCCTATGGGGCAGGGAGGGCTAGGGGGCACTGAAGCTTTCTTT. This sequence joins TRBV19 and TRBJ1-1, with D possibly TRBD1 on 6 matching bases. Germline loops: CDR1 LNHDA, CDR2 SQIVND (reference sequence). V lost 6 bases, J lost 4 bases, and 27 bases lay in between. The CDR3 loop spans 18 amino acids.